This TCR beta chain was retrieved from a study of T cell responses to AZD1222 COVID-19 vaccine. The study, taken as a whole, reports: Only a handful of AZD1222 recipients tested seropositive at baseline. A reported finding is that nearly half of spike-specific TCRs target unmutated variant regions. Spike was spanned by vaccine-associated CD4 TCRs, with dominance at 160-218 and 743-854.

V was clipped by 6 bases and J by 4 bases; unmatched bases: 2. Germline values: CDR1 SGHAT, CDR2 FQNNGV. The CDR3 totals 14 residues. A remark on this clone: Its antigen is not known.

TCRdb keeps only in-frame clones here, not all; method: immunoSEQ multiplex PCR. There are approximately 120,000 clones in the sample; approximately 85% occur only once, and roughly 4% lies in the top ten. The clonotype originates from an adult who received the AZD1222 COVID-19 vaccine. This material consisted of peripheral blood, taken 28 days after the second AZD1222 dose. The V gene is TRBV11-2, the J gene TRBJ2-4, with TRBD2 identical over 11 bases. Written as DNA, the CDR3 is TGTGCCAGCAGACGACTAGCGGGAAAAAACATTCAGTACTTC. Translation gives CASRRLAGKNIQYF.